The next 9 T cell receptor beta chains were all read from a single sample in a study of T cells after yellow fever vaccination. TCRdb called the 5' RACE reads again in MiXCR, with one record for every CDR3 protein. The sample consists of some 420,000 distinct CDR3 sequences, 15% to 20% of them appearing once. Sample: PBMCs, taken before the yellow fever booster vaccination. Source of these receptors: a man aged 18 to 30 who received the YFV17D yellow fever vaccine.

This clonotype was recorded a few times. This chain connects TRBV3-1 to TRBJ1-2; D ambiguous. Looked up from germline, CDR1 is LGHDT and CDR2 is YNNKEL (reference sequence). The CDR3 length is 14 residues. The germline V and J ends were trimmed by 0 bases and 5 bases, with 10 bases remaining between them. The CDR3 sequence is CASSQDGRIYGYTF. The DNA of the CDR3 is TGTGCCAGCAGCCAAGATGGGCGGATTTATGGCTACACCTTC.

This clonotype has only a few counts. This sequence joins TRBV4-1 and TRBJ1-6; D is unclear. The CDR3 spans 15 residues. Germline V CDR1 and CDR2: MGHRA, YSYEKL. V was pared by 1 base and J by 10 bases, with 14 bases between. The chain's CDR3 is CASSQGLLGGSPLHF. The CDR3 bases are TGCGCCAGCAGCCAAGGCCTACTAGGAGGGTCACCCCTCCACTTT.

The chain joins TRBV10-3 to TRBJ1-4, with 7 bases matching TRBD1. Germline V lookup: CDR1 ENHRY, CDR2 SYGVKD. V shed 0 bases, J shed 5 bases, and the junction held 9 bases outside the gene matches. The CDR3 loop spans 17 amino acids. The DNA for the CDR3 is TGTGCCATCAGTGAGTCCATACGGACAGGCTTCAATGAAAAACTGTTTTTT. Amino acids: CAISESIRTGFNEKLFF.

This clonotype was seen more than once but under ten times. The chain carries TRBV20-1 and TRBJ2-7, with D perhaps matching TRBD2 (7 bases). The CDR3 totals 14 residues. Germline-derived CDR1 and CDR2 are DFQATT and SNEGSKA (reference sequence). Trimming pared 3 bases from V and 3 bases from J, leaving 15 bases between. Written as DNA, the CDR3 is TGCAGTGCTAGTTATGGCGGGGGCCTCTACGAGCAGTACTTC. Translation gives CSASYGGGLYEQYF.

CDR3 in amino acids: CASSSPGRGVGEQYV. CDR3 nucleotides: TGTGCCAGCAGCTCCCCGGGAAGGGGGGTGGGCGAGCAGTACGTC. The chain couples TRBV5-5 to TRBJ2-7; either TRBD1 or TRBD2 may fit D (6 bases each). Per the germline V gene, CDR1 is SGHKS and CDR2 is YYEKEE (reference sequence). The CDR3 runs 15 residues. V shed 3 bases and J shed 6 bases, with 19 bases lying between them.

This clonotype has a handful of counts. This chain uses TRBV12-3 or TRBV12-4 with TRBJ1-3; D not certain. V shed 3 bases and J shed 4 bases, with 10 bases lying between them. The CDR3 spans 14 residues. The CDR3 is CASSFSLPGNTIYF. As DNA, the CDR3 is TGTGCCAGCAGTTTTAGCCTCCCGGGAAACACCATATATTTT.

The chain uses TRBV12-3 or TRBV12-4 and TRBJ1-2; D possibly corresponds to TRBD1 (6 bases). This CDR3 comprises 12 residues. V was shortened by 6 bases and J by 8 bases, with 13 bases between the two germline ends. CDR3 protein: CASSPQGTGYTF. The CDR3 DNA is TGTGCCAGCAGCCCACAGGGAACGGGCTACACCTTC.

This clonotype was detected only a few times. CDR3 region: CASRSATGKTYEQYF. The CDR3 bases are TGTGCCAGCAGAAGCGCGACAGGGAAAACCTACGAGCAGTACTTC. The rearrangement joins TRBV6-6 to TRBJ2-7, with 7 bases that match TRBD1. Germline-derived CDR1 and CDR2 are MNHNY and SVGAGI (reference sequence). This CDR3 has 15 residues. J gave up 2 bases and V 6 bases, and 10 bases lay outside the gene matches.

The chain has TRBV20-1 and TRBJ1-2; no definite D call. The CDR3 runs to 14 residues. V gave up 3 bases and J gave up 7 bases, with 18 bases separating them. Germline V gives CDR1 DFQATT, CDR2 SNEGSKA (reference sequence). The CDR3 DNA is TGCAGTGCTAGCGCGGGCGGCAAATGGAGTGGCTACACCTTC. Translation: CSASAGGKWSGYTF.